One and the same sample provided the 5 T cell receptor beta chains below, sequenced in a study of blood T cells in healthy people across ages (dated by TCRdb to about 2015). Library preparation employed 5' RACE. The instrument given in TCRdb is Illumina HiSeq 2500. The second PCR ran for roughly 7 to 11 cycles and used a J-beta primer mix along with a sample-barcoded 5' primer. Starting from the raw public reads, TCRdb applied fastp trimming at Q25, assembled clones with MiXCR and retained in-frame beta chains. A single entry per CDR3 protein holds the most common genes and DNA from its merged rows. This sample comprises about 780,000 distinct CDR3 sequences, roughly 24% of them detected only once. Of the sample, less than 3.5% falls within the top ten clones. The same specimen was also included in a second study, on T cells of mothers and their children.

Sequencing used blood. The receptors stem from a boy between 10 and 17 years old in good health.

This clonotype occurred a few times. This chain connects TRBV18 to TRBJ2-3, with 8 bases aligning to TRBD2. V lost 4 bases, J lost 4 bases, and 7 bases stayed unmatched. The germline CDR1 and CDR2 sequences are KGHSH and LQKENI. The length of the CDR3 is 15 residues. As DNA, the CDR3 is TGTGCCAGCTCACAGTGGAGTAGCGGGGCAGATACGCAGTATTTT. Its translation is CASSQWSSGADTQYF.

This clonotype has only a few counts. V is TRBV7-2 and J is TRBJ2-2, with TRBD1 identical over 8 bases. This CDR3 spans 15 amino acids. Germline values: CDR1 SGHTA, CDR2 FQGNSA. V was clipped by 9 bases and J by 0 bases; unmatched bases: 6. CDR3 coding DNA: TGTGCCAGTAACCAGGGGGCCGCGAACACCGGGGAGCTGTTTTTT. Amino acids: CASNQGAANTGELFF. Together with reference TRBV7-2 and TRBJ2-2, the CDR3 gives the full variable domain: GAGVSQSPSNKVTEKGKDVELRCDPISGHTALYWYRQSLGQGLEFLIYFQGNSAPDKSGLPSDRFSAERTGGSVSTLTIQRTQQEDSAVYLCASNQGAANTGELFFGEGSRLTVL.

The sample holds a few counts of this clonotype. The V gene is TRBV7-6, the J gene TRBJ2-5; TRBD1 is a possible D gene (5 bases). The J call may be wrong; the DNA end is better matched by TRBJ2-1. The V gene's germline CDR1 is SGHVS and CDR2 FNYEAQ. The CDR3 spans 11 residues. CDR3 sequence (DNA): TGTGCCAGCAGCACTCGGACAGAGCAGTTCTTC. This encodes CASSTRTEQFF.

V is TRBV27 and J is TRBJ2-1; D is unresolved. There are 14 residues in the CDR3. Trimming pared 2 bases from V and 9 bases from J, leaving 14 bases between. In germline, CDR1 is MNHEY, CDR2 SMNVEV (reference sequence). CDR3 DNA: TGTGCCAGCAGTTTAACTCCCGCCCTTGTTGAGCAGTTCTTC. Its translation: CASSLTPALVEQFF.

This chain connects TRBV6-5 to TRBJ1-4, with 7 bases identical to TRBD1. The germline V gene encodes CDR1 MNHEY and CDR2 SVGAGI. After removal of 6 bases from V and 8 bases from J, the junction contained 9 bases not matched to a gene. This CDR3 region has 14 residues. The CDR3 coding sequence is TGTGCCAGCAGACTGGGACAGTTGGGGGAAAAACTGTTTTTT. It yields the protein CASRLGQLGEKLFF.